The 11 T cell receptor beta chains in this list originate from one sample, sequenced in a study of T cell clones after liver transplantation (dated by TCRdb to the late 2010s). The protocol used for the library was the immunoSEQ multiplex PCR assay. Imported from immuneACCESS, the table was reduced by TCRdb to in-frame sequences with V and J called. These copies leave out some clones; in studies compared against another copy, an unresolved V gene accounts for under half, and the cause of the remainder is not known. Present in this sample are tens of thousands of clones, 65% to 85% of which were seen just once. 0.45% to 0.55% of the sample is in the top ten clones. The specimen was CD4+ T cells from blood, collected 45 to 46 months after liver transplant. These receptors came from a human patient who received a liver transplant. Following a transplant, a fraction of the T cells may be traceable to the graft donor.

The chain carries TRBV7-2 and TRBJ1-1; D remains unclear. The CDR3 covers 13 residues. Germline values: CDR1 SGHTA, CDR2 FQGNSA. Deletions cut 5 bases from V and 4 bases from J, with 11 bases between. The CDR3 is CASSLTWSTEAFF. DNA of the CDR3: TGTGCCAGCAGCCTTACCTGGAGCACTGAAGCTTTCTTT.

This clone was detected a few times. The chain combines TRBV5-8 with TRBJ2-5; D unresolved. CDR1 and CDR2 from the germline V gene are SGHTS and YDEGEE. V lost 0 bases to trimming and J lost 4 bases, with 1 base between them. The CDR3 has 11 residues. CDR3 amino acids: CASSLVETQYF. The CDR3 DNA follows: TGTGCCAGCAGCTTGGTAGAGACCCAGTACTTC.

V and J are TRBV9 and TRBJ2-5, with D perhaps matching TRBD1 or TRBD2 (5 bases each). CDR3 size: 14 residues. Trimming removed 0 bases from V and 2 bases from J, with 8 bases in between. Looked up from germline, CDR1 is SGDLS and CDR2 is YYNGEE. Here the CDR3 reads CASSVVGVQETQYF. The DNA of the CDR3 is TGTGCCAGCAGCGTAGTGGGGGTGCAAGAGACCCAGTACTTC.

V usage is TRBV5-1 and J usage is TRBJ2-7; 7 nucleotides match TRBD1. Germline V CDR1 and CDR2: SGHRS, YFSETQ. The junction had 3 bases not matched to a gene; V was cut back by 0 bases and J by 3 bases. The length of the CDR3 is 14 residues. CDR3 loop: CASSLVGDSYEQYF. In DNA, the CDR3 is TGCGCCAGCAGCTTGGTGGGGGACAGCTACGAGCAGTACTTC.

V usage is TRBV7-9 and J usage is TRBJ2-2; D may be TRBD2 (7 bases). V lost 4 bases and J lost 1, with 13 bases in between. Germline CDR1 is SEHNR and CDR2 is FQNEAQ (reference sequence). The CDR3 is 16 amino acids. The CDR3 sequence: CASSSWGGLNTGELFF. The CDR3 DNA is TGTGCCAGCAGCTCATGGGGGGGCCTGAACACCGGGGAGCTGTTTTTT.

The rearrangement joins TRBV13 to TRBJ2-7, with 8 bases lining up with TRBD1. V shed 5 bases and J 3 bases; nucleotides not matched to a gene: 12. The CDR3 totals 16 residues. Germline assignment: CDR1 PRHDT and CDR2 FYEKMQ (reference sequence). CDR3: CASSRQYPGTGYEQYF. The CDR3 nucleotides read TGTGCCAGCAGCCGCCAGTATCCCGGGACAGGCTACGAGCAGTACTTC.

The CDR3 loop reads CASSSPTSGLVQYF. CDR3 bases: TGTGCCAGCAGCTCCCCGACTAGCGGCCTTGTACAGTACTTC. V usage is TRBV5-6 and J usage is TRBJ2-7; TRBD2 agrees at 9 bases. CDR1 is SGHDT and CDR2 is YYEEEE in the germline V gene. This CDR3 contains 14 residues. Trimming removed 3 bases from V and 10 bases from J; junction bases left unmatched: 11.

This chain joins TRBV9 and TRBJ2-1, with 12 bases that match TRBD2. Germline V gene lookup returns CDR1 SGDLS and CDR2 YYNGEE. Trimming removed 2 bases from V and 0 bases from J; junction bases left unmatched: 12. CDR3 length: 20 residues. The CDR3 protein is CASSVDGRLAGDFSYNEQFF. CDR3 sequence (DNA): TGTGCCAGCAGCGTGGACGGGAGACTAGCGGGAGATTTCTCCTACAATGAGCAGTTCTTC.

In nucleotides, the CDR3 is TGCGCCAGCAGCTCCACCTACGGGGAGCTGTTTTTT. Amino acids: CASSSTYGELFF. The chain recombines TRBV5-1 with TRBJ2-2; no firm D call. V was trimmed by 3 bases and J by 7 bases, leaving 7 bases between them. Germline V gene sequence: CDR1 SGHRS, CDR2 YFSETQ. The CDR3 extends over 12 amino acids.

The J gene is TRBJ1-2, the V gene TRBV19, with D maybe TRBD1 (5 bases). The CDR3 runs to 12 residues. Trimming cost V 5 bases and J 8 bases, with 12 bases left between them. Germline V gene sequence: CDR1 LNHDA, CDR2 SQIVND (reference sequence). CDR3 nucleotides: TGTGCCAGTAGTCCCCAGTGGGGCGGCTACACCTTC. This encodes CASSPQWGGYTF.

V usage is TRBV29-1 and J usage is TRBJ1-2; D possibly corresponds to TRBD1 (6 bases). The CDR3 is made up of 13 amino acids. V was cut by 1 base and J by 8 bases, with 14 bases left in between. Germline V gene data show CDR1 as SQVTM and CDR2 as ANQGSEA. CDR3: CSVEGVGARGYTF. The CDR3 nucleotides are TGCAGCGTTGAAGGAGTGGGGGCGCGGGGCTACACCTTC.